This T cell receptor (beta chain) derives from a study of PD-1 blockade in classical Hodgkin lymphoma (dated by TCRdb to the early 2020s). Regarding the research as a whole: Nivolumab dosing was 3 mg/kg intravenously every 2 weeks, continuing until either disease progression or unacceptable toxicity. The study used TCR beta sequencing and CyTOF to define a peripheral blood immune signature of response to PD-1 blockade in classical Hodgkin lymphoma. Broader findings and caveats from the paper: The study was restricted to a single clinical trial cohort, and the causes of repertoire differences, possibly disease activity or prior therapy, were left undefined. Baseline TCR diversity was reported to be lower in newly diagnosed patients than in healthy donors, and even lower in relapsed/refractory patients. Lower diversity was seen in patients whose nivolumab began less than 1 year after ASCT, and these patients were left out of later analyses so that immune reconstitution would not confound the results. Baseline diversity similar to that of newly diagnosed patients was observed in trial patients achieving complete response, whereas significantly lower diversity was observed in partial responders and progressors. CD4+ but not CD8+ TCR diversity rose significantly by C4D1 (p=0.0027 vs p=0.16), most apparent in complete responders (p=0.02).

The germline V gene encodes CDR1 SQVTM and CDR2 ANQGSEA. Reading from cysteine to phenylalanine, the CDR3 counts 14 amino acids. Only the CDR3 DNA stays, 42 bases, in frame from base 1. Here V drops 7 bases and J drops 0 bases, and the junction holds 6 bases not matched to any gene. Genomic DNA was extracted with the Qiagen DNeasy kit from unsorted PBMCs and from negatively selected CD4+ and CD8+ fractions. TCR beta CDR3 regions were subjected to amplification by immunoSEQ multiplex PCR with primers that anneal to V and J segments. A synthetic immune receptor repertoire was used to minimize amplification bias, and any remaining bias was removed computationally after sequencing. The authors processed their data as follows. Custom Python scripts were used to quantify repertoire diversity as the Shannon entropy index. Unsorted, CD4+ and CD8+ repertoires were examined separately, except in combined analyses, for which CD4+ and CD8+ sequences were merged in silico. Clonal expansion was defined as a frequency increase of at least 2-fold after treatment compared with C1D1, and clones undetected at baseline were assigned a pseudocount of 0.5. Singleton clones were defined as clones with 0 or 1 copy at C1D1, and non-singleton clones were defined as clones with 2 or more copies. Clones expanded in unsorted samples were labelled as CD4+, CD8+ or unknown by matching protein sequences in sorted samples from the same patient. Wilcoxon tests on paired samples were used to test changes in diversity from C1D1 to C4D1. In TCRdb, the immuneACCESS table is reduced to in-frame sequences with V and J assigned. These tables do not hold every clone; where another copy was compared, an unresolved V gene accounts for under half, and the others remain unexplained. From that table come the V and J calls and clone size; the DNA was used to work out D and trimming. For this sample there are tens of thousands of clones; 92% appear just once. Together, the top ten hold around 0.3% of the sample.

A note on this clone: Its antigen remains undetermined. Per-nucleotide qualities are absent, and no much larger clonotype sits a single base away.

The time point label on this specimen signifies: cycle 4 day 1 (C4D1), after around six weeks of nivolumab. Every trial patient had relapsed after autologous stem cell transplantation, and cohorts A, B and C differed in prior brentuximab vedotin exposure. Using a Miltenyi CD4+ T cell isolation kit, CD4+ T cells were purified from thawed PBMCs through magnetic negative selection. The trial cohort comprised more than 55 patients with relapsed/refractory classical Hodgkin lymphoma whose best overall responses were complete response, partial response or progressive disease. Trial patients were treated with single-agent nivolumab in the multi-cohort phase II CheckMate 205 trial. An independent review committee assessed best overall response by applying the 2007 International Working Group response criteria. Trial PBMCs were obtained immediately prior to nivolumab initiation (C1D1) and on therapy at cycle 2 day 1 and cycle 4 day 1. Peripheral blood was collected in 8 mL Vacutainer Cell Preparation Tubes, from which PBMCs were isolated by centrifugation and then cryopreserved. Purified CD4+ and CD8+ fractions were prepared only for cases with an additional available PBMC sample. On LS columns in a quadroMACS separator, the magnetically labelled cells were depleted, and the flow-through was collected as the purified fraction.

The TCR originated in a human donor with classical Hodgkin lymphoma. This sequence uses TRBV29-1 and TRBJ2-1; 7 of the junction bases match TRBD1. The sample consisted of CD4+ T cells from blood, taken before the fourth cycle of nivolumab. The nucleotide sequence reads as follows: TGCAGCGCCCCGACAGGGAACTCCTACAATGAGCAGTTCTTC. Its amino acids are CSAPTGNSYNEQFF.